This T cell receptor (beta chain) derives from a study of Graves' ophthalmopathy and Graves' hyperthyroidism (dated by TCRdb to 2016 to 2018). Concerning the study at large: Peripheral blood was collected at initial diagnosis, prior to any treatment. In total, some 140 blood samples were TCR-sequenced: approximately 40 ophthalmopathy, around 75 hyperthyroidism and about 17 hyperthyroidism-to-ophthalmopathy patients. To tell Graves' ophthalmopathy apart from Graves' hyperthyroidism, and to predict which patients would progress to ophthalmopathy, the study relied on TCR beta repertoire signatures. T-cell repertoires of thyroid tissue and blood were compared in several hyperthyroidism patients. To explore V-J signatures that separate ophthalmopathy from hyperthyroidism, a discovery set of approximately 100 patients was enrolled, consisting of approximately 44 with ophthalmopathy and roughly 60 with stable hyperthyroidism. Once sampling was done, hyperthyroidism patients were given methimazole at a starting dose of 30 mg daily, while ophthalmopathy patients were given high-dose intravenous methylprednisolone. For independent validation, a separate cohort was made up of about 18 hyperthyroidism patients plus 17 patients who later progressed from hyperthyroidism to ophthalmopathy. General conclusions and limits of the study: The 13-signature model separated ophthalmopathy from stable hyperthyroidism with roughly 89% sensitivity and approximately 83% specificity in cross-validation, and 80%/75% in the test set. No statistical method was used to set the sample size in advance, and the investigators knew which group each participant was assigned to. Most of the expanded thyroid clonotypes with a frequency above 0.001 were also detected in blood, and it was suggested that the thyroid immune response may be reflected by blood repertoires. In validation, the model predicted ophthalmopathy progression with nearly 71% sensitivity and about 73% specificity; around twelve predicted patients were CT-confirmed with GO in a median of approximately six months.

Germline trimming: 6 bases from V, 7 bases from J; junction bases outside gene matches: 18. CDR1 and CDR2 (MGHRA, YSYEKL) derive from the germline V gene. Taken from cysteine to phenylalanine, the CDR3 has 17 residues. Solely the CDR3 DNA is kept, with 51 bases framed from the first base. For repertoire sequencing, the TCR beta CDR3 regions were amplified from RNA transcripts. A first-round RT-PCR used HTBI primers with the Qiagen OneStep RT-PCR kit, followed by a second-round multiplex PCR, size selection and purification. Sequencing of the libraries was carried out on an Illumina HiSeq2000 in paired-end mode with 100 bp reads. The paper's data handling went like this. SOAPnuke was used to process the reads, throwing out any read that had adapters, had uncalled bases, had a mean Phred below 15, or lacked an exact constant-primer or identifier match. COPE v1.2.5 was used to merge high-quality paired reads. Each unique nucleotide sequence was defined as a clonotype, and clonotypes were aligned to IMGT TRB V, D and J references with MiTCR v1.1. The analysis was limited to V-J combinations with a frequency above 0.0001, which together covered just over 98% of the repertoires. For each V-J combination, a TCR clonal expansion and chaos score was defined as the ratio of F50 clonal expansion to chaos observed in the TCRdist matrix. Welch's t-statistics and random forest were used to reduce features to about 14 V-J combinations, which were fed into a naive Bayes classifier. The similarity between thyroid and blood repertoires was quantified using the Morisita-Horn index. Through fastp at Q25 and MiXCR, TCRdb rebuilt clones from the public reads, retaining in-frame beta chains. Every CDR3 protein is listed once, alongside the most common genes and DNA of its rows. The V and J calls were determined by TCRdb, not by the authors. This sample holds roughly 300,000 distinct CDR3 sequences; 15% to 20% were observed only once. The ten largest clones represent 12% of the sample.

Ophthalmopathy patients had moderately to severely active disease, Clinical Activity Score of at least 3, NOSPECS grade of at least 4, and disease duration under 3 months. Patients with other autoimmune diseases, uncontrolled infections, pregnancy or lactation were excluded. Clinical symptoms, serum thyroxine, TRAb, thyroid ultrasound and orbital computed tomography were used for diagnosis. Ficoll-Paque density gradient centrifugation was used to isolate PBMCs from approximately 10 ml of fresh peripheral blood. Trizol reagent was used to extract the total RNA, and its quality was then checked on an Agilent 2100 Bioanalyzer. This clonotype was seen repeatedly, ten times or more. This clone's antigen is unknown. Base qualities are not recorded, but no much larger clone differs from it by a single base.

Input material: peripheral blood. This chain is built from TRBV4-1 and TRBJ2-7, with 10 middle bases fitting TRBD2. The source of this sequence is an adult man with Graves' ophthalmopathy. The CDR3 here reads CASSPRLGLAGVIEQYF. The base sequence is TGCGCCAGCAGTCCAAGATTGGGCCTAGCGGGAGTAATTGAGCAGTACTTC.